The present T cell receptor (beta chain) was sequenced within a study of response to subunit inactivated influenza vaccine. This clonotype was detected a few times. TCRdb passed the RT-PCR reads through MiXCR, listing each CDR3 protein once. Found here are a few hundred thousand distinct CDR3 sequences, 21% of them singletons; the top ten hold roughly 10%. The input for sequencing was PBMCs from blood, taken about 20 months after vaccination. The receptor's source is a man aged 50-75 years who received an inactivated influenza vaccine.

The chain's CDR3 is CSAHSGSGLTQYF. The CDR3 nucleotides read TGCAGTGCTCATTCGGGTAGCGGGCTTACGCAGTATTTT. The chain joins TRBV20-1 to TRBJ2-3; 7 bases line up with TRBD2. Germline V gene lookup returns CDR1 DFQATT and CDR2 SNEGSKA (reference sequence). The CDR3 consists of 13 residues. V lost 5 bases, J lost 8 bases, and 10 bases stayed unmatched.